This T cell receptor beta chain came from a study of OX40 agonist ivuxolimab in advanced cancers. Study details: Ivuxolimab, an agonistic anti-OX40 (CD134) antibody, was given to patients.

Repertoires were generated with immunoSEQ multiplex PCR, while TCRdb's copy carries only in-frame clones and drops some. The table lists tens of thousands of clones, roughly 92% of them singletons. J lost 3 bases, V lost 2 bases, and 7 bases had no gene match. CDR3 length equals 15 residues. In germline, CDR1 is SGDLS, CDR2 YYNGEE. The V call is TRBV9, the J call TRBJ1-1; 7 bases line up with TRBD1. The receptor comes from an adult with an advanced solid tumor such as melanoma, head and neck, liver or kidney cancer. This material consisted of CD4+ or CD8+ T cells sorted from blood, taken in a trial of the OX40 agonist ivuxolimab. The CDR3 coding sequence is TGTGCCAGCAGCGTGTCAGGGGGATATGACACTGAAGCTTTCTTT. Translation: CASSVSGGYDTEAFF.